The 16 T cell receptor beta chains presented below share a single source sample, sequenced in a study of blood T cells in healthy people across ages. Alongside a J-beta primer mix, a sample-barcoded 5' primer served in a second PCR lasting about 6 to 11 cycles. TCRdb recomputed calls from the 5' RACE reads with MiXCR, one row per CDR3 protein. The repertoire consists of 650,000 to 1,000,000 distinct CDR3 sequences, with 35% to 50% occurring once and the leading ten covering 15% to 20%. The sample comprised blood. All receptors derive from an elderly man in good health.

The chain joins TRBV5-1 to TRBJ1-1; maybe TRBD1 (5 bases). The CDR3 extends over 15 amino acids. Trimming took off 4 bases at V and 3 bases at J, with 16 bases between the two ends. The germline gives CDR1 SGHRS, CDR2 YFSETQ. CDR3 DNA: TGCGCCAGCAGCCCCGAAGGGGTGGGGGACACTGAAGCTTTCTTT. This gives the protein CASSPEGVGDTEAFF.

This chain joins TRBV3-1 and TRBJ2-5, with D perhaps matching TRBD2 (5 bases). Germline CDR1 LGHDT, CDR2 YNNKEL (reference sequence). Trimming shortened V by 0 bases and J by 6 bases, and 14 bases separated the two germline ends. The CDR3 is 15 amino acids. The CDR3 DNA reads TGTGCCAGCAGCCAAGATCGGGGTGAGGAACAGACCCAGTACTTC. This encodes CASSQDRGEEQTQYF.

This clonotype was picked up a small number of times. The chain couples TRBV28 to TRBJ1-2; D call uncertain. Germline CDR1 and CDR2: MDHEN and SYDVKM. This CDR3 comprises 14 residues. The V and J ends lost 3 bases and 6 bases respectively, with 14 bases between them. The CDR3 loop reads CASSLPPEEHGYTF. CDR3 nucleotide sequence: TGTGCCAGCAGTTTGCCCCCAGAGGAGCATGGCTACACCTTC.

There are a few counts of this clonotype. This sequence may be a read error, since a much larger clone differs from it by one base. The rearrangement uses TRBV7-2 and TRBJ2-7; the D is unclear. In germline, CDR1 is SGHTA, CDR2 FQGNSA. This CDR3 is built from 16 residues. V gave up 4 bases and J gave up 2 bases, with 18 bases separating them. This CDR3 is CASSSAGAANAYEQYF. CDR3 coding DNA: TGTGCCAGCAGCTCTGCCGGCGCAGCGAATGCCTACGAGCAGTACTTC.

This clonotype has a count of ten or more. The rearrangement uses TRBV11-1 and TRBJ2-7; TRBD1 matches at 7 bases. Germline V gene lookup returns CDR1 SGHAT and CDR2 FQDESV (reference sequence). There are 14 residues in the CDR3. V trimming: 3 bases; J trimming: 7 bases; junction bases outside the gene matches: 9. CDR3 in DNA: TGTGCCAGCAGCTTGGCGACAGGGTCTGGAGAGCAGTACTTC. This gives the protein CASSLATGSGEQYF.

The rearrangement uses TRBV6-5 and TRBJ2-5; D not certain. Trimming cost V 0 bases and J 7 bases, with 12 bases left between them. Germline values: CDR1 MNHEY, CDR2 SVGAGI. The CDR3 loop spans 14 amino acids. DNA of the CDR3: TGTGCCAGCAGTTACTCGATTGTTTCGGGGACCCAGTACTTC. This codes for CASSYSIVSGTQYF.

This clonotype was detected a few times. The chain joins TRBV20-1 to TRBJ2-1; possibly TRBD1 for D (5 bases). Trimming took off 6 bases at V and 0 bases at J, with 12 bases between the two ends. There are 14 residues in the CDR3. The germline CDR1 and CDR2 sequences are DFQATT and SNEGSKA (reference sequence). The CDR3 nucleotides are TGCAGTGCAAGGGGCGTCGACTCCTACAATGAGCAGTTCTTC. Translating gives CSARGVDSYNEQFF.

The V call is TRBV18, the J call TRBJ2-1; weak D call: TRBD2 (6 bases). V lost 1 base to trimming and J lost 8 bases, with 12 bases between them. In germline, CDR1 is KGHSH, CDR2 LQKENI. The CDR3 length is 14 residues. This chain's CDR3 is CASSPRGSGYEQFF. The CDR3 coding sequence is TGTGCCAGCTCACCACGCGGTAGCGGCTATGAGCAGTTCTTC. Full variable domain (rest looked up from reference TRBV18 and TRBJ2-1): NAGVMQNPRHLVRRRGQEARLRCSPMKGHSHVYWYRQLPEEGLKFMVYLQKENIIDESGMPKERFSAEFPKEGPSILRIQQVVRGDSAAYFCASSPRGSGYEQFFGPGTRLTVL.

The rearrangement uses TRBV10-2 and TRBJ1-1, with D unclear. Germline assignment: CDR1 WSHSY and CDR2 SAAADI. The CDR3 runs to 16 residues. The ends were cut back, 3 bases at V and 0 bases at J, with 14 bases in the middle. The CDR3 spells CASSERRSLMNTEAFF. For the CDR3, the DNA is TGCGCCAGCAGTGAAAGGCGCAGTTTAATGAACACTGAAGCTTTCTTT.

This clonotype has just a few counts. The V gene is TRBV12-3 or TRBV12-4, the J gene TRBJ2-7; TRBD2 matches at 7 bases. The CDR3 sequence is 16 residues long. Germline trimming cut 8 bases from V and 7 bases from J; bases unmatched to any gene: 20. CDR3 sequence (DNA): TGTGCCAGCCAATTGGCGGGAGCATTCGGGACTAATGAGCAGTACTTC. It specifies CASQLAGAFGTNEQYF.

The chain joins TRBV5-5 to TRBJ2-7, with D maybe TRBD1 (6 bases). Trimming pared 5 bases from V and 3 bases from J, leaving 15 bases between. This CDR3 has 14 residues. Germline loops: CDR1 SGHKS, CDR2 YYEKEE (reference sequence). This CDR3 is CASRRGQSVYEQYF. The CDR3 DNA reads as TGTGCCAGCAGACGCGGACAGTCGGTCTACGAGCAGTACTTC.

With respect to this clonotype: This could be a read error, since a much larger clone is one nucleotide away. V usage is TRBV20-1 and J usage is TRBJ2-5; 11 bases align to TRBD1. Germline CDR1 reads DFQATT; CDR2 reads SNEGSKA (reference sequence). This CDR3 is 15 amino acids long. The CDR3 DNA follows: TGCAGTGCTAGAGATGGGACAGGGGGTATAGAGGCCCAGTACTTC. Protein: CSARDGTGGIEAQYF.

This chain connects TRBV5-6 to TRBJ2-1; possible D gene TRBD1, 5 bases. V was cut by 2 bases and J by 4 bases, with 13 bases left in between. This CDR3 has 15 amino acids. CDR1 is SGHDT and CDR2 is YYEEEE in the germline V gene. DNA of the CDR3: TGTGCCAGCAGCTTAGGGGTACAGAGGTACAATGAGCAGTTCTTC. The encoded protein is CASSLGVQRYNEQFF.

The V gene is TRBV5-8, the J gene TRBJ1-5, with 9 positions matching TRBD1. V gave up 4 bases and J gave up 6 bases; unmatched junction bases: 5. Germline CDR1 is SGHTS and CDR2 is YDEGEE. The CDR3 covers 14 residues. This chain's CDR3 is CASSGDRVGQPQHF. The DNA for the CDR3 is TGTGCCAGCAGCGGGGACAGGGTCGGTCAGCCCCAGCATTTT.

The rearrangement uses TRBV29-1 and TRBJ2-3; D is undetermined. This CDR3 has 13 residues. The germline V gene encodes CDR1 SQVTM and CDR2 ANQGSEA. V was clipped by 4 bases and J by 4 bases, with 12 bases between them. CDR3 region: CSVGSVGADTQYF. CDR3 DNA sequence: TGCAGCGTTGGGAGCGTTGGGGCAGATACGCAGTATTTT.

In regard to this clonotype: The junction and the germline gene differ at one end; a read error may be behind it. The rearrangement uses TRBV7-2 and TRBJ1-3; weak D call: TRBD1 (6 bases). Germline V lookup: CDR1 SGHTA, CDR2 FQGNSA. The CDR3 runs 16 residues. The DNA of the CDR3 is TGTGCCAGCAGCTTACACAGGGAACTCTCTGGAAACGCCATATATTTT. This sequence encodes CASSLHRELSGNAIYF. Variable domain in full (rest from reference TRBV7-2 and TRBJ1-3): GAGVSQSPSNKVTEKGKDVELRCDPISGHTALYWYRQSLGQGLEFLIYFQGNSAPDKSGLPSDRFSAERTGGSVSTLTIQRTQQEDSAVYLCASSLHRELSGNAIYFGEGSWLTVV.